The 22 T cell receptor beta chains below come from one sample, sequenced in a study of blood T cell repertoires in COVID-19. The repertoire was sequenced with immunoSEQ multiplex PCR; TCRdb's copy has only in-frame clones and lacks some. The top ten clones hold 3% of a sample with approximately 270,000 clones, approximately 90% of them seen once. The specimen was peripheral blood. The receptors derive from a man aged 18 to 30 with active or convalescent COVID-19.

V gene TRBV4-1 combines with J gene TRBJ2-7, with D possibly being TRBD1 (6 bases). The length of the CDR3 is 13 residues. V was shortened by 4 bases and J by 6 bases, with 13 bases between the two germline ends. Germline V lookup: CDR1 MGHRA, CDR2 YSYEKL. The chain's CDR3 is CASSPRTAGEQYF. DNA for the CDR3: TGCGCCAGCAGCCCGCGGACAGCAGGCGAGCAGTACTTC.

The chain carries TRBV7-9 and TRBJ2-4; D ambiguous. The CDR3 sequence is 16 residues long. V was pared by 2 bases and J by 7 bases, with 18 bases between. CDR1 and CDR2 (germline): SEHNR, FQNEAQ (reference sequence). CDR3 amino acids: CASSLFAPSYRNIQYF. The CDR3 DNA reads TGTGCCAGCAGCTTATTTGCCCCGAGCTACCGTAACATTCAGTACTTC.

The V gene is TRBV18, the J gene TRBJ1-4; weak D call: TRBD1 (5 bases). Germline V gene sequence: CDR1 KGHSH, CDR2 LQKENI. Trimming cost V 0 bases and J 8 bases, with 13 bases left between them. This CDR3 has 15 amino acids. The CDR3 DNA sequence: TGTGCCAGCTCACCACCGCAGGGTCTTGAGGAAAAACTGTTTTTT. This encodes CASSPPQGLEEKLFF.

The chain uses TRBV6-4 and TRBJ2-1, with 7 bases that match TRBD1. V lost 4 bases, J lost 4 bases, and 13 bases stayed unmatched. The germline V gene has CDR1 MRHNA and CDR2 SNTAGT. The length of the CDR3 is 17 residues. The CDR3 DNA reads as TGTGCCAGCAGTGTTTTAGGGGGCGGGCCCCCTTACAATGAGCAGTTCTTC. Translated, it gives CASSVLGGGPPYNEQFF.

V is TRBV21-1 and J is TRBJ2-7; TRBD1 is taken as the D call from the table, unchecked against the DNA. TRBV21-1 is tagged as a pseudogene. This CDR3 has 14 residues. The CDR3 region is CASSRMTGDGEQYF. The CDR3 DNA follows: TGTGCCAGCAGCAGGATGACAGGGGACGGCGAGCAGTACTTC.

This clone appeared a few times. Other DNA sequences within the sample encode an identical CDR3. This chain connects TRBV29-1 to TRBJ2-3; 7 bases match TRBD2. Germline V gene sequence: CDR1 SQVTM, CDR2 ANQGSEA. The CDR3 runs 14 residues. V lost 6 bases and J lost 1; bases outside the gene matches: 7. The CDR3 nucleotides read TGCAGCGTCGAGGGAGGGCGTGGCACAGATACGCAGTATTTT. This gives the protein CSVEGGRGTDTQYF.

V gene TRBV19 combines with J gene TRBJ2-5, with D possibly being TRBD2 (5 bases). Trimming left V 3 bases short and J 5 bases short, with 13 bases between. The germline V gene has CDR1 LNHDA and CDR2 SQIVND (reference sequence). This CDR3 is 14 amino acids long. In DNA, the CDR3 is TGTGCCAGTAGTATTCTGGGCGGCGGGGAGACCCAGTACTTC. This codes for CASSILGGGETQYF.

The V call is TRBV2, the J call TRBJ1-1; D is unresolved. This CDR3 is built from 12 residues. V was cut by 7 bases and J by 1 base, with 7 bases left in between. CDR1 and CDR2 from the germline V gene are SNHLY and FYNNEI. The CDR3 sequence is CASILWNTEAFF. For the CDR3, the DNA is TGTGCCAGCATTTTATGGAACACTGAAGCTTTCTTT.

The rearrangement uses TRBV13 and TRBJ1-4; D is possibly TRBD1 (6 bases). Germline values: CDR1 PRHDT, CDR2 FYEKMQ (reference sequence). The germline V and J ends were trimmed by 5 bases and 5 bases, with 12 bases remaining between them. There are 14 residues in the CDR3. For the CDR3, the DNA is TGTGCCAGCAGCCCGGGACACTGGAATGAAAAACTGTTTTTT. It codes for CASSPGHWNEKLFF.

The chain links TRBV4-2 to TRBJ2-7; weak D call: TRBD1 (6 bases). The CDR3 runs to 16 residues. Trimming stripped 0 bases from V and 5 bases from J, with 17 bases between. The V gene's germline CDR1 is LGHNA and CDR2 YNFKEQ. CDR3 nucleotides: TGTGCCAGCAGCCAAGAACCCCTCCAGGGGTCGGACGAGCAGTACTTC. It yields the protein CASSQEPLQGSDEQYF.

This chain joins TRBV28 and TRBJ1-2; D unclear. V lost 4 bases and J lost 5, with 5 bases in between. Germline V gene lookup returns CDR1 MDHEN and CDR2 SYDVKM. The CDR3 is 11 residues long. The CDR3 DNA reads as TGTGCCAGCAGTTCAACTTATGGCTACACCTTC. Residues: CASSSTYGYTF.

CDR3 amino acids: CASSQKQGAGEQYF. CDR3 bases: TGTGCCAGCTCACAAAAACAGGGGGCGGGCGAGCAGTACTTC. V gene TRBV18 combines with J gene TRBJ2-7, with 9 bases identical to TRBD1. Germline trimming cut 4 bases from V and 6 bases from J; bases unmatched to any gene: 7. Germline assignment: CDR1 KGHSH and CDR2 LQKENI. The CDR3 totals 14 residues.

This chain links TRBV5-6 with TRBJ1-3; tentative D call: TRBD1 (5 bases). With 0 bases removed from V and 1 base from J, the gap between germline ends came to 14 bases. The CDR3 sequence is 17 residues long. Germline V gene data show CDR1 as SGHDT and CDR2 as YYEEEE. This CDR3 reads CASSLVGGIQSGNTIYF. In DNA form, the CDR3 reads TGTGCCAGCAGCTTGGTCGGGGGAATACAGTCTGGAAACACCATATATTTT. The variable domain in full, completed from reference TRBV5-6 and TRBJ1-3, reads DAGVTQSPTHLIKTRGQQVTLRCSPKSGHDTVSWYQQALGQGPQFIFQYYEEEERQRGNFPDRFSGHQFPNYSSELNVNALLLGDSALYLCASSLVGGIQSGNTIYFGEGSWLTVV.

The J gene is TRBJ2-3, the V gene TRBV7-2; TRBD2 matches at 11 bases. The CDR3 contains 13 residues. Losses at the gene ends were 6 bases for V and 5 bases for J; bases not matched to a gene: 1. Germline values: CDR1 SGHTA, CDR2 FQGNSA. The CDR3 coding sequence is TGTGCCAGCAGGCTAGCGGGAGGAGATACGCAGTATTTT. Its translation: CASRLAGGDTQYF.

This clone has just one count. The V gene is TRBV7-8, the J gene TRBJ1-2; tentatively, D is TRBD1 (6 bases). The CDR3 loop spans 12 amino acids. Germline CDR1 is SGHVS and CDR2 is FQNEAQ. The ends were cut back, 6 bases at V and 8 bases at J, with 13 bases in the middle. The CDR3: CASSQGGWGYTF. The CDR3 coding sequence is TGTGCCAGCAGTCAAGGGGGTTGGGGCTACACCTTC.

The chain is built from TRBV28 and TRBJ1-1; the match to TRBD1 covers 7 bases. Germline lookup yields CDR1 MDHEN and CDR2 SYDVKM. V shed 8 bases and J 4 bases; nucleotides not matched to a gene: 10. The CDR3 spans 14 residues. CDR3 nucleotide sequence: TGTGCCAGCCTAGTTACAGGGGTCGGCACTGAAGCTTTCTTT. This gives the protein CASLVTGVGTEAFF.

The chain couples TRBV27 to TRBJ1-6; a possible D gene is TRBD1 (5 bases). The CDR3 extends over 16 amino acids. The V gene lost 2 bases and the J gene lost 0 bases, with 8 bases spanning the gap. The germline CDR1 and CDR2 sequences are MNHEY and SMNVEV (reference sequence). The CDR3 DNA is TGTGCCAGCAGTTTAGGGGCAAGCTCCTATAATTCACCCCTCCACTTT. As protein: CASSLGASSYNSPLHF.

V and J are TRBV7-2 and TRBJ1-3; D is uncertain. The V and J ends lost 2 bases and 8 bases respectively, with 4 bases between them. Germline V gives CDR1 SGHTA, CDR2 FQGNSA. CDR3 size: 11 residues. The CDR3 nucleotides read TGTGCCAGCAGCTTAACGGACACCATATATTTT. Residues: CASSLTDTIYF.

The rearrangement links TRBV5-1 to TRBJ1-1; a possible D gene is TRBD1 (5 bases). The CDR3 contains 16 residues. Germline V gene sequence: CDR1 SGHRS, CDR2 YFSETQ. Trimming pared 4 bases from V and 0 bases from J, leaving 16 bases between. The CDR3 region is CASSPGPGGVNTEAFF. The CDR3 region has the DNA TGCGCCAGCAGCCCCGGTCCTGGGGGGGTGAACACTGAAGCTTTCTTT.

The rearrangement links TRBV4-3 to TRBJ2-7; TRBD2 matches 10 bases. The CDR3 consists of 15 residues. Germline assignment: CDR1 LGHNA and CDR2 YSLEER. V dropped 4 bases and J dropped 2; count of bases not matched to a gene: 5. The CDR3: CASSLTSGVPYEQYF. The CDR3 region has the DNA TGCGCCAGCAGCCTTACTAGCGGGGTCCCCTACGAGCAGTACTTC.

The chain carries TRBV7-3 and TRBJ1-1, with D possibly matching TRBD1 (5 bases). Trimming took 1 base from V and 5 from J, leaving 8 bases between them. The CDR3 length is 13 residues. From germline, CDR1 is SGHTA and CDR2 FQGTGA. CDR3 nucleotide sequence: TGTGCCAGCAGCTTAAGGGCAGGGACTGAAGCTTTCTTT. Translated: CASSLRAGTEAFF.

The chain combines TRBV7-3 with TRBJ2-7; 9 bases align to TRBD1. Per germline, CDR1 SGHTA and CDR2 FQGTGA. The junction had 2 bases not matched to a gene; V was cut back by 4 bases and J by 7 bases. The CDR3 runs 12 residues. This chain's CDR3 is CASSYGQGEQYF. The CDR3 DNA reads as TGTGCCAGCAGCTACGGACAGGGGGAGCAGTACTTC.